The 10 T cell receptor beta chains below all came from one sample that was sequenced in a study of CD8+CD57+ T cells in acquired aplastic anemia. Whole-study results and caveats: CD8+CD57+ cells in patients trailed total CD4+ and CD8+ pools in diversity.

Profiling that covered TCR beta VDJ and CDR3 relied on genomic DNA as its template. TCRdb reanalysed the reads using MiXCR and keeps one entry per CDR3 protein. The sample lists 17,000 or so distinct CDR3 sequences; less than 45% were seen once. No antigen is known for these receptors. Whoever was chosen for sequencing had shown CD8+CD57+ cell expansion by flow cytometry. Specimen: CD8+CD57+ T cells sorted from PBMCs. The subset was: bead-enriched CD8+CD57+ effector memory T cells from SAA patients. All receptors come from a human donor with aplastic anemia.

The genes are TRBV19 and TRBJ2-3; D not resolved. Germline loops: CDR1 LNHDA, CDR2 SQIVND (reference sequence). The CDR3 loop spans 13 amino acids. Between the trimmed V and J ends, which lost 5 bases and 2 bases, there was a span of 8 bases. This CDR3 is CASSDTATDTQYF. Here the CDR3 DNA reads TGTGCCAGTAGTGATACGGCCACAGATACGCAGTATTTT.

Notes on this clonotype: One junction end does not reproduce the germline sequence, and a read error may be involved. CDR3 DNA: TGCGCCAGCAGCACCTCAGGGGGCCTAGACACTGAAGCTTTCTTT. The encoded protein is CASSTSGGLDTEAFF. The chain links TRBV5-4 to TRBJ1-1; 8 bases are shared with TRBD1. Germline loops: CDR1 SGHNT, CDR2 YYREEE (reference sequence). The CDR3 length is 15 residues.

There are many counts of this clonotype. V and J are TRBV5-5 and TRBJ1-6; a weak D match, TRBD1 (6 bases). Germline V gene lookup returns CDR1 SGHKS and CDR2 YYEKEE (reference sequence). V dropped 3 bases and J dropped 0 bases, with 10 bases sitting between them. The CDR3 length is 16 residues. The DNA of the CDR3 is TGTGCCAGCAGCTGGGACACCAGCTCCTATAATTCACCCCTCCACTTT. It encodes CASSWDTSSYNSPLHF.

To note about this clonotype: An end of the junction differs from the germline gene, which may be a read error. This chain links TRBV20-1 with TRBJ2-1; D unclear. The CDR3 contains 10 residues. Germline V gene data show CDR1 as DFQATT and CDR2 as SNEGSKA (reference sequence). In DNA, the CDR3 is TGCAGTGCTAGGGCGGAAGAGCAGTCCTTC. Protein sequence: CSARAEEQSF.

This chain uses TRBV7-8 with TRBJ1-5, with D uncertain. Germline V gene sequence: CDR1 SGHVS, CDR2 FQNEAQ. The CDR3 consists of 13 residues. V dropped 1 base and J dropped 4 bases, with 5 bases sitting between them. Here the CDR3 DNA reads TGTGCCAGCAGCTTAGACAGAAATCAGCCCCAGCATTTT. Its protein is CASSLDRNQPQHF.

This clonotype was observed at least ten times. J is TRBJ2-1 and V is TRBV10-3; 9 bases match TRBD1. With V trimmed by 2 bases and J by 7 bases, 6 bases remained unmatched. The CDR3 has 15 amino acids. The germline gives CDR1 ENHRY, CDR2 SYGVKD. The CDR3 here is CAISERDREVNEQFF. CDR3 nucleotides: TGTGCCATCAGTGAGAGGGACAGGGAGGTGAATGAGCAGTTCTTC.

The gene calls are TRBV2 and TRBJ1-2; perhaps TRBD1 as D (5 bases). Germline values: CDR1 SNHLY, CDR2 FYNNEI. The CDR3 length is 13 residues. The germline V and J ends were trimmed by 2 bases and 4 bases, with 8 bases remaining between them. The CDR3 region is CASSEQGPYGYTF. The CDR3 DNA reads TGTGCCAGCAGTGAACAGGGTCCCTATGGCTACACCTTC.

There are many counts of this clonotype. This chain uses TRBV27 with TRBJ2-7; 9 bases align to TRBD1. This CDR3 contains 14 residues. Trimming cost V 10 bases and J 1 base; bases outside gene matches: 8. Germline V CDR1 and CDR2: MNHEY, SMNVEV (reference sequence). CDR3 sequence reads: CATQDRGQSYEQYF. For the CDR3, the DNA is TGTGCCACCCAGGACAGGGGACAATCCTACGAGCAGTACTTC.

This chain joins TRBV10-3 and TRBJ1-2; the D gene is possibly TRBD1 (6 bases). V lost 7 bases and J 1 base, leaving 13 bases between the germline ends. Germline-derived CDR1 and CDR2 are ENHRY and SYGVKD. The CDR3 has 14 residues. CDR3 DNA sequence: TGTGCCATCAAAGCGGCAGGGGTTAACTATGGCTACACCTTC. It specifies CAIKAAGVNYGYTF.

This clonotype was counted at least ten times. The chain joins TRBV6-1 to TRBJ2-5, with 8 positions matching TRBD2. Germline CDR1 and CDR2: MNHNS and SASEGT. With V trimmed by 4 bases and J by 5 bases, 6 bases remained unmatched. The CDR3 is made up of 14 amino acids. The CDR3 region has the DNA TGTGCCAGCAGTGCCTCGGGAGGGTGGGAGACCCAGTACTTC. This sequence encodes CASSASGGWETQYF.